Each of the 30 T cell receptor beta chains below was sequenced from the same sample in a study of cytomegalovirus exposure and HLA in healthy donors. Produced via immunoSEQ multiplex PCR; TCRdb's table is partial and in-frame only. The sample has over 150,000 clones; roughly nine tenths are singletons. Input material: PBMCs. The receptors originated from a woman aged 30 to 39 in good health and CMV-seronegative.

CDR3 DNA sequence: TGTGCCAGCAGTCCCCGGACAGGGGACTATGGCTACACCTTC. Its protein is CASSPRTGDYGYTF. V usage is TRBV7-9 and J usage is TRBJ1-2, with 9 bases lining up with TRBD1. The CDR3 covers 14 residues. Germline CDR1 and CDR2: SEHNR and FQNEAQ (reference sequence). Unmatched junction bases numbered 5, after V lost 6 bases and J lost 3 bases.

The CDR3 DNA is TGTGCCAGCAGCGTAGTTGCAGGCCCCTACGAGCAGTACTTC. Its translation is CASSVVAGPYEQYF. The chain links TRBV9 to TRBJ2-7; D not resolved. Between the trimmed V and J ends, which lost 0 bases and 2 bases, there was a span of 9 bases. Looked up from germline, CDR1 is SGDLS and CDR2 is YYNGEE. This CDR3 spans 14 amino acids. Together with reference TRBV9 and TRBJ2-7, the CDR3 gives the full variable domain: DSGVTQTPKHLITATGQRVTLRCSPRSGDLSVYWYQQSLDQGLQFLIQYYNGEERAKGNILERFSAQQFPDLHSELNLSSLELGDSALYFCASSVVAGPYEQYFGPGTRLTVT.

This chain joins TRBV7-6 and TRBJ1-5; unclear D gene. Per the germline V gene, CDR1 is SGHVS and CDR2 is FNYEAQ. The CDR3 contains 14 residues. The ends were cut back, 0 bases at V and 6 bases at J, with 9 bases in the middle. CDR3 in amino acids: CASSLAGSGQPQHF. The CDR3 DNA sequence: TGTGCCAGCAGCTTAGCAGGGAGCGGTCAGCCCCAGCATTTT.

This clone appeared a single time. The V call is TRBV28, the J call TRBJ2-7; TRBD2 might be the D (5 bases). CDR1 MDHEN and CDR2 SYDVKM come from the germline V gene. The CDR3 sequence is 15 residues long. V lost 7 bases and J lost 0, with 16 bases in between. CDR3 coding DNA: TGTGCCAGCACCCGACTCGGGGAGCACTCCTACGAGCAGTACTTC. This sequence encodes CASTRLGEHSYEQYF.

J is TRBJ2-5 and V is TRBV7-8, with D possibly being TRBD1 (5 bases). There are 13 residues in the CDR3. With 5 bases removed from V and 2 bases from J, the gap between germline ends came to 9 bases. CDR1 SGHVS and CDR2 FQNEAQ come from the germline V gene. CDR3 residues: CASSATVQETQYF. Here the CDR3 DNA reads TGTGCCAGCAGCGCGACAGTACAAGAGACCCAGTACTTC.

This chain uses TRBV6-5 with TRBJ1-2, with TRBD1 identical over 9 bases. The V segment lost 0 bases and the J segment 8 bases; nucleotides outside the gene matches: 7. The CDR3 runs to 15 residues. Germline values: CDR1 MNHEY, CDR2 SVGAGI. The CDR3 protein is CASSYSAGTGKGYTF. The CDR3 DNA follows: TGTGCCAGCAGTTACTCCGCCGGGACAGGGAAGGGCTACACCTTC.

V gene TRBV13 combines with J gene TRBJ1-2, with TRBD1 matching over 7 bases. The J segment lost 6 bases and the V segment lost 6 bases, leaving 7 bases of the junction unmatched. The CDR3 covers 13 residues. CDR1 is PRHDT and CDR2 is FYEKMQ in the germline V gene (reference sequence). CDR3 sequence: CASRPFGQDGYTF. In DNA, the CDR3 is TGTGCCAGCAGGCCATTTGGACAGGATGGCTACACCTTC.

In this sample, this clone turned up once. The chain recombines TRBV6-5 with TRBJ1-2, with D possibly matching TRBD1 (5 bases). Germline-derived CDR1 and CDR2 are MNHEY and SVGAGI. Between the trimmed V and J ends, which lost 4 bases and 4 bases, there was a span of 13 bases. CDR3 size: 14 residues. CDR3 in amino acids: CASSSEGRSYGYTF. CDR3 coding DNA: TGTGCCAGCAGTTCGGAGGGGCGGAGCTATGGCTACACCTTC.

The gene calls are TRBV7-6 and TRBJ2-7; 8 bases map to TRBD1. The CDR3 is 14 residues long. Germline CDR1 reads SGHVS; CDR2 reads FNYEAQ. Germline trimming cut 5 bases from V and 3 bases from J; bases unmatched to any gene: 6. CDR3 sequence: CASSLGTGYYEQYF. CDR3 nucleotides: TGTGCCAGCAGCCTTGGGACAGGATACTACGAGCAGTACTTC.

The CDR3 is CASSWGSYEQYF. Here the CDR3 DNA reads TGTGCCAGCAGCTGGGGGTCGTACGAGCAGTACTTC. The chain is built from TRBV5-4 and TRBJ2-7, with D perhaps given as TRBD1 or TRBD2 (5 bases each). This CDR3 comprises 12 residues. Germline V gene data show CDR1 as SGHNT and CDR2 as YYREEE (reference sequence). V shed 3 bases and J shed 4 bases, with 8 bases lying between them. Using reference TRBV5-4 and TRBJ2-7 for the parts outside the CDR3, the full variable domain is ETGVTQSPTHLIKTRGQQVTLRCSSQSGHNTVSWYQQALGQGPQFIFQYYREEENGRGNFPPRFSGLQFPNYSSELNVNALELDDSALYLCASSWGSYEQYFGPGTRLTVT.

Here the CDR3 DNA reads TGTGCCAGCAGTAGTAGTGTTAAGACCCAGTACTTC. This sequence encodes CASSSSVKTQYF. V gene TRBV7-2 combines with J gene TRBJ2-5, with D uncertain. V was shortened by 6 bases and J by 6 bases, with 11 bases between the two germline ends. The CDR3 runs 12 residues. The germline V gene has CDR1 SGHTA and CDR2 FQGNSA.

The CDR3 here is CASSVGEGMNTEAFF. The DNA of the CDR3 is TGTGCCAGCAGCGTAGGGGAGGGGATGAACACTGAAGCTTTCTTT. This rearrangement joins TRBV9 to TRBJ1-1; possible D gene TRBD1, 5 bases. V lost 0 bases, J lost 0 bases, and 9 bases lay in between. Germline V CDR1 and CDR2: SGDLS, YYNGEE. This CDR3 spans 15 amino acids.

The genes are TRBV28 and TRBJ2-7; D might be TRBD1 (7 bases). CDR1 is MDHEN, CDR2 SYDVKM, per germline. The length of the CDR3 is 16 residues. The V end was cut by 6 bases, the J end by 4 bases, with 22 bases between. CDR3 region: CASSYNAGQMMYEQYF. As DNA, the CDR3 is TGTGCCAGCAGCTATAACGCGGGACAGATGATGTACGAGCAGTACTTC.

The chain is built from TRBV5-6 and TRBJ1-5, with unresolved D. The germline gives CDR1 SGHDT, CDR2 YYEEEE. V was pared by 1 base and J by 0 bases, with 11 bases between. This CDR3 region has 16 residues. The CDR3 loop is CASSLLSAYSNQPQHF. CDR3 nucleotides: TGTGCCAGCAGCTTGCTTTCGGCGTATAGCAATCAGCCCCAGCATTTT.

The chain has TRBV2 and TRBJ1-1; possibly TRBD1 for D (5 bases). CDR3 length: 13 amino acids. Germline CDR1 and CDR2: SNHLY and FYNNEI. V was shortened by 6 bases and J by 0 bases, with 8 bases between the two germline ends. The CDR3 sequence: CASRIQVNTEAFF. The CDR3 region has the DNA TGTGCCAGCAGGATACAGGTGAACACTGAAGCTTTCTTT.

This clone was seen only once. Within the sample, other DNA sequences also encode this same CDR3. The chain couples TRBV7-6 to TRBJ2-5; 7 nucleotides align to TRBD2. The germline V gene encodes CDR1 SGHVS and CDR2 FNYEAQ. The CDR3 extends over 13 amino acids. The V and J ends lost 1 base and 5 bases, in that order; junction bases with no gene match: 1. The CDR3: CASSLVGGETQYF. The CDR3 DNA reads TGTGCCAGCAGCTTAGTCGGGGGGGAGACCCAGTACTTC.

The chain recombines TRBV29-1 with TRBJ2-1; no clear D gene. The germline V gene has CDR1 SQVTM and CDR2 ANQGSEA. V lost 1 base, J lost 7 bases, and 8 bases lay in between. This CDR3 spans 12 amino acids. CDR3 coding DNA: TGCAGCGTTGAAGTTACCGGAAATGAGCAGTTCTTC. Encoded protein: CSVEVTGNEQFF.

The chain uses TRBV6-6 and TRBJ2-7; TRBD1 matches at 7 bases. Germline CDR1 is MNHNY and CDR2 is SVGAGI (reference sequence). Germline trimming cut 7 bases from V and 2 bases from J; bases unmatched to any gene: 8. The length of the CDR3 is 14 residues. This CDR3 is CASTRGTGAYEQYF. CDR3 bases: TGTGCCAGCACCAGGGGAACAGGGGCCTACGAGCAGTACTTC.

The genes are TRBV15 and TRBJ2-6; TRBD1 might be the D (5 bases). CDR3 length equals 20 residues. Trimming pared 0 bases from V and 0 bases from J, leaving 18 bases between. In germline, CDR1 is LNHNV, CDR2 YYDKDF (reference sequence). Here the CDR3 DNA reads TGTGCCACCAGCAGAGATGGGGCAGACCAGTTTACCTCTGGGGCCAACGTCCTGACTTTC. This sequence encodes CATSRDGADQFTSGANVLTF.

The chain carries TRBV7-2 and TRBJ2-1; 10 bases match TRBD2. After removal of 3 bases from V and 2 bases from J, the junction contained 4 bases not matched to a gene. The CDR3 contains 16 residues. In germline, CDR1 is SGHTA, CDR2 FQGNSA. The CDR3 region has the DNA TGTGCCAGCAGCTTCTATCTAGCGGGGGCCTACAATGAGCAGTTCTTC. It specifies CASSFYLAGAYNEQFF. The variable domain in full, with the rest retrieved from reference TRBV7-2 and TRBJ2-1, is GAGVSQSPSNKVTEKGKDVELRCDPISGHTALYWYRQSLGQGLEFLIYFQGNSAPDKSGLPSDRFSAERTGGSVSTLTIQRTQQEDSAVYLCASSFYLAGAYNEQFFGPGTRLTVL.

The chain links TRBV27 to TRBJ2-7, with 7 bases fitting TRBD1. Germline loops: CDR1 MNHEY, CDR2 SMNVEV (reference sequence). This CDR3 contains 15 residues. The V and J ends lost 2 bases and 3 bases, in that order; junction bases with no gene match: 7. CDR3 amino acids: CASSLGTGAFYEQYF. The CDR3 nucleotides read TGTGCCAGCAGTTTAGGTACAGGGGCCTTCTACGAGCAGTACTTC.

This rearrangement joins TRBV29-1 to TRBJ1-2; D unclear. Germline assignment: CDR1 SQVTM and CDR2 ANQGSEA. Deletions cut 4 bases from V and 0 bases from J, with 12 bases between. The CDR3 loop spans 14 amino acids. This chain's CDR3 is CSVGNSPSNYGYTF. As DNA, the CDR3 is TGCAGCGTTGGAAACAGCCCTTCTAACTATGGCTACACCTTC.

This sequence joins TRBV7-6 and TRBJ2-7, with D perhaps assigned TRBD1 or TRBD2 (7 bases each). CDR3 length: 16 amino acids. V was clipped by 5 bases and J by 7 bases, with 24 bases between them. Per the germline V gene, CDR1 is SGHVS and CDR2 is FNYEAQ. CDR3 sequence (DNA): TGTGCCAGCAGCACAGAGCAGGGGGGGGCAAGGGGTGAGCAGTACTTC. Encoded protein: CASSTEQGGARGEQYF.

Only a few counts were recorded for this clone. The chain couples TRBV5-5 to TRBJ1-3; D perhaps matches TRBD1 (5 bases). The germline gives CDR1 SGHKS, CDR2 YYEKEE (reference sequence). This CDR3 spans 18 amino acids. Trimming took off 4 bases at V and 3 bases at J, with 23 bases between the two ends. The CDR3 sequence is CASSQKYIDQGVGNTIYF. The CDR3 DNA reads TGTGCCAGCAGCCAAAAATACATAGATCAGGGAGTTGGAAACACCATATATTTT.

This chain connects TRBV23-1 to TRBJ1-6; TRBD1 matches at 8 bases. TRBV23-1 is an ORF for which the function is uncertain. The ends lost 3 bases at V and 4 bases at J; junction bases unmatched: 14. The CDR3 length is 19 residues. CDR3 in amino acids: CASSQQPDRVNPYNSPLHF. The CDR3 region has the DNA TGCGCCAGCAGTCAGCAACCGGACAGGGTTAACCCTTATAATTCACCCCTCCACTTT.

This clone was observed a handful of times. The V gene is TRBV9, the J gene TRBJ1-1; D perhaps matches TRBD1 (5 bases). This CDR3 is built from 14 residues. From germline, CDR1 is SGDLS and CDR2 YYNGEE. Trimming removed 4 bases from V and 11 bases from J, with 21 bases in between. The CDR3 loop reads CASSPGVQGEPAFF. Here the CDR3 DNA reads TGTGCCAGCAGCCCAGGTGTTCAGGGCGAACCCGCTTTCTTT.

The J gene is TRBJ1-5, the V gene TRBV6-6; D is ambiguous. Trimming stripped 0 bases from V and 5 bases from J, with 11 bases between. The germline V gene has CDR1 MNHNY and CDR2 SVGAGI (reference sequence). The CDR3 totals 15 residues. CDR3 sequence reads: CASSYSSSRDQPQHF. CDR3 in DNA: TGTGCCAGCAGTTACTCGAGCTCTAGAGATCAGCCCCAGCATTTT.

This sequence joins TRBV29-1 and TRBJ1-2; tentative D call: TRBD1 (5 bases). Germline CDR1 and CDR2: SQVTM and ANQGSEA. The CDR3 extends over 11 amino acids. Between the trimmed V and J ends, which lost 2 bases and 12 bases, there was a span of 13 bases. The CDR3 region is CSVEQGGLDTF. CDR3 sequence (DNA): TGCAGCGTTGAACAGGGAGGCTTAGACACCTTC.

To note about this clone: This may be a read error, as it is one base from a much larger clone. This chain connects TRBV7-6 to TRBJ1-2; no reliable D call. This CDR3 has 12 amino acids. Trimming removed 1 base from V and 2 bases from J, with 2 bases in between. Germline CDR1 reads SGHVS; CDR2 reads FNYEAQ. The CDR3 region is CASSLDNYGYTF. The DNA of the CDR3 is TGTGCCAGCAGCTTAGACAACTATGGCTACACCTTC.

V usage is TRBV29-1 and J usage is TRBJ1-1; no reliable D call. The CDR3 length is 10 residues. V gave up 4 bases and J gave up 7 bases, with 7 bases separating them. The germline gives CDR1 SQVTM, CDR2 ANQGSEA. CDR3 amino acids: CSVVGGEAFF. The CDR3 DNA reads as TGCAGCGTTGTCGGAGGTGAAGCTTTCTTT.